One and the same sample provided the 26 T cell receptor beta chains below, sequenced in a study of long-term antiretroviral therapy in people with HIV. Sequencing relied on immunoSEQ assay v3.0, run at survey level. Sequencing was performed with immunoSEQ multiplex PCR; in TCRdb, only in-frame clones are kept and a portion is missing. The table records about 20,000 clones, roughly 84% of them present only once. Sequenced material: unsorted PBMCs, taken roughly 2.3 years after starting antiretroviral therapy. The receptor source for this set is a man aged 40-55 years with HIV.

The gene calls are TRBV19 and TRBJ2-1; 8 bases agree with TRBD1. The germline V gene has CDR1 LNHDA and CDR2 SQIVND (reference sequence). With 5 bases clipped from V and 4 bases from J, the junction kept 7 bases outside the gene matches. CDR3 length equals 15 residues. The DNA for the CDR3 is TGTGCCAGTAGTGTGGGCAGGGGGCTATACAATGAGCAGTTCTTC. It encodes CASSVGRGLYNEQFF. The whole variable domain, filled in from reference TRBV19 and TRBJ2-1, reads DGGITQSPKYLFRKEGQNVTLSCEQNLNHDAMYWYRQDPGQGLRLIYYSQIVNDFQKGDIAEGYSVSREKKESFPLTVTSAQKNPTAFYLCASSVGRGLYNEQFFGPGTRLTVL.

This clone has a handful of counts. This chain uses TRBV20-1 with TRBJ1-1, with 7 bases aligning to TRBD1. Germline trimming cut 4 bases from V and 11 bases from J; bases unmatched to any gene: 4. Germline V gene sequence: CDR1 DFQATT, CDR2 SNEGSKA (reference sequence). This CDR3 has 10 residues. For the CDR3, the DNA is TGCAGTGCTAAAGGGGGCTATGCTTTCTTT. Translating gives CSAKGGYAFF.

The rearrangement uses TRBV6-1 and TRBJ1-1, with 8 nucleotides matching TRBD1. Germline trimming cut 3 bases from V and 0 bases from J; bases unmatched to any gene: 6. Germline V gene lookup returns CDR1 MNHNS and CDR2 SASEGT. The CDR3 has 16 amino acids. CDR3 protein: CASSETGDTLNTEAFF. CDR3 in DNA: TGTGCCAGCAGTGAGACAGGGGATACGTTGAACACTGAAGCTTTCTTT.

As DNA, the CDR3 is TGTGCCAGCAGTACACGACTAGCGGACAATGAGCAGTTCTTC. It yields the protein CASSTRLADNEQFF. V is TRBV27 and J is TRBJ2-1; 9 nucleotides line up with TRBD2. The CDR3 has 14 residues. The germline gives CDR1 MNHEY, CDR2 SMNVEV (reference sequence). The V and J ends lost 5 bases and 5 bases, in that order; junction bases with no gene match: 4.

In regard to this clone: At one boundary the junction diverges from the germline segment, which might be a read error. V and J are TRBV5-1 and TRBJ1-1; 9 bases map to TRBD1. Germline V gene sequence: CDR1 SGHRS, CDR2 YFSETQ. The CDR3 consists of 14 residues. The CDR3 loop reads CASSSGTGNAEAFF. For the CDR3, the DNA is TGCGCCAGCAGCTCCGGGACAGGGAACGCTGAAGCTTTCTTT.

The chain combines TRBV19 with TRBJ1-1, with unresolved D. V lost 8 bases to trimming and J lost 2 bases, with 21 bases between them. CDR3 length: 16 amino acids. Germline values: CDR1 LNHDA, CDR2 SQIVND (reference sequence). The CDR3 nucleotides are TGTGCCAGTTCCGATCCCAGCAGGCCTCGCAACACTGAAGCTTTCTTT. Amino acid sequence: CASSDPSRPRNTEAFF. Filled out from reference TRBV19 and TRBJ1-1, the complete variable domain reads DGGITQSPKYLFRKEGQNVTLSCEQNLNHDAMYWYRQDPGQGLRLIYYSQIVNDFQKGDIAEGYSVSREKKESFPLTVTSAQKNPTAFYLCASSDPSRPRNTEAFFGQGTRLTVV.

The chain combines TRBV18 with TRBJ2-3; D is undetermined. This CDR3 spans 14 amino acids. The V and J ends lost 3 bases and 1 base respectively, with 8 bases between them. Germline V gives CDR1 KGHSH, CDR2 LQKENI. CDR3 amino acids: CASSPTTGTDTQYF. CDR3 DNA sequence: TGTGCCAGCTCACCGACGACTGGCACAGATACGCAGTATTTT.

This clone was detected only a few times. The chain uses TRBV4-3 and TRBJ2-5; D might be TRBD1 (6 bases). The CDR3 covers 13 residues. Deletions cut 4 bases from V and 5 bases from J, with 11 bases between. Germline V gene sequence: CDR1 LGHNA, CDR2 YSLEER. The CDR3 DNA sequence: TGCGCCAGCAGCCGGACAGAACCGGAGACCCAGTACTTC. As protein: CASSRTEPETQYF.

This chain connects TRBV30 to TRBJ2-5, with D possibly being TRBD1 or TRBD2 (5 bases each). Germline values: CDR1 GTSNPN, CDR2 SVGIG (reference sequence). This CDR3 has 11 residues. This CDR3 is CSATGLETQYF. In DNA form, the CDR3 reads TGTTCGGCTACGGGGCTGGAGACCCAGTACTTC.

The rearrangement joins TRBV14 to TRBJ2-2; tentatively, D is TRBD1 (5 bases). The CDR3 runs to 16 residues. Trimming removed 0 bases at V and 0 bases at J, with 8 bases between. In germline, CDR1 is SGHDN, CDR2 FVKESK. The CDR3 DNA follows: TGTGCCAGCAGCCAAGATCAGGGCGCGAACACCGGGGAGCTGTTTTTT. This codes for CASSQDQGANTGELFF. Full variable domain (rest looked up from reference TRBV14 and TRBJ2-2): EAGVTQFPSHSVIEKGQTVTLRCDPISGHDNLYWYRRVMGKEIKFLLHFVKESKQDESGMPNNRFLAERTGGTYSTLKVQPAELEDSGVYFCASSQDQGANTGELFFGEGSRLTVL.

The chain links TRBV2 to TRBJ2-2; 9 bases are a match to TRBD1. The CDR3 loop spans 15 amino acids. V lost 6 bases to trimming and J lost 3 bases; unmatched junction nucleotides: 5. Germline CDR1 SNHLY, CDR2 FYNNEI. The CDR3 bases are TGTGCCAGCAGGGGACAGGGAATATACACCGGGGAGCTGTTTTTT. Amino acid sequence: CASRGQGIYTGELFF.

The CDR3 loop is CASSLEGGADYGYTF. The CDR3 DNA is TGTGCCAGCAGCTTAGAGGGTGGGGCCGACTATGGCTACACCTTC. V is TRBV7-9 and J is TRBJ1-2; tentative D call: TRBD1 (5 bases). Trimming left V 1 base short and J 3 bases short, with 12 bases between. The CDR3 is 15 amino acids. CDR1 and CDR2 (germline): SEHNR, FQNEAQ (reference sequence). Drawing the rest from reference TRBV7-9 and TRBJ1-2, the complete variable domain is DTGVSQNPRHKITKRGQNVTFRCDPISEHNRLYWYRQTLGQGPEFLTYFQNEAQLEKSRLLSDRFSAERPKGSFSTLEIQRTEQGDSAMYLCASSLEGGADYGYTFGSGTRLTVV.

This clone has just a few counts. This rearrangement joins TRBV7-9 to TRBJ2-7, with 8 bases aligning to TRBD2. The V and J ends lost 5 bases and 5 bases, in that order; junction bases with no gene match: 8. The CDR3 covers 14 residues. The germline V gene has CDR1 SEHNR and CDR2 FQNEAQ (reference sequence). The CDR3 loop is CASSQNGLANEQYF. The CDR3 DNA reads TGTGCCAGCAGCCAGAATGGACTAGCCAACGAGCAGTACTTC.

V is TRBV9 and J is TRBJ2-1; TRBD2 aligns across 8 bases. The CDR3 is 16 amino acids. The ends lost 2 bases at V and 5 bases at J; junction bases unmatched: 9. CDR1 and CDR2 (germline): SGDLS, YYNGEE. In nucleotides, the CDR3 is TGTGCCAGCAGCGTGCGCAGCGGGAGTCAGAACAATGAGCAGTTCTTC. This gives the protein CASSVRSGSQNNEQFF.

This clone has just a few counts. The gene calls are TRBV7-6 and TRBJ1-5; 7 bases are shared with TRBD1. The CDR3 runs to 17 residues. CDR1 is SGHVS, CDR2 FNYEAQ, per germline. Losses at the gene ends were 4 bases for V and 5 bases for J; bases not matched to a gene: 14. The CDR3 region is CASSCYQPADRHQPQHF. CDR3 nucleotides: TGTGCCAGCAGCTGCTACCAGCCAGCGGACAGGCATCAGCCCCAGCATTTT.

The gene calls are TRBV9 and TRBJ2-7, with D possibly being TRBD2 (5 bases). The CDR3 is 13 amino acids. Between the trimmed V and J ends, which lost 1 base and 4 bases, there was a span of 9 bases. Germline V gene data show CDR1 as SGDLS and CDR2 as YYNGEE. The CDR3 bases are TGTGCCAGCAGCGTACAGACGGGGTACGAGCAGTACTTC. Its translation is CASSVQTGYEQYF.

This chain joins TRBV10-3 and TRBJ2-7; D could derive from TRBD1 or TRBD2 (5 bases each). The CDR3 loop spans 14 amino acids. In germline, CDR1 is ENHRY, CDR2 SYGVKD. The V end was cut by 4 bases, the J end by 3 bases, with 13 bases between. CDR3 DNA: TGTGCCATCAGTGGGGGGACCCCAGACTACGAGCAGTACTTC. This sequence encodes CAISGGTPDYEQYF.

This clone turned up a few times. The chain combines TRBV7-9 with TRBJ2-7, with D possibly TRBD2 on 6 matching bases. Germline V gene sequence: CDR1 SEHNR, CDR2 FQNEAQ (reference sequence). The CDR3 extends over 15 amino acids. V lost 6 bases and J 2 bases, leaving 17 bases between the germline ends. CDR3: CASSFGLTQTYEQYF. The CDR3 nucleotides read TGTGCCAGCAGTTTCGGACTAACCCAGACCTACGAGCAGTACTTC.

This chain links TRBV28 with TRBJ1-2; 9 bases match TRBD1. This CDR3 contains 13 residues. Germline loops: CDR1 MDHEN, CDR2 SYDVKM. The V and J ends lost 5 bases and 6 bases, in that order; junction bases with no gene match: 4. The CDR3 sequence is CASSLGTGNGYTF. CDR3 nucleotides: TGTGCCAGCAGTCTCGGGACAGGGAATGGCTACACCTTC.

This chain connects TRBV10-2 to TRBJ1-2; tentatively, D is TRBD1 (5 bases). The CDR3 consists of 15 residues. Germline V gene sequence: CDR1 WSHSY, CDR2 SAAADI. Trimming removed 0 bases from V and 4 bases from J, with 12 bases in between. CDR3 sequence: CASSESSREGYGYTF. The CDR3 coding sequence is TGCGCCAGCAGTGAGTCGTCCAGGGAAGGCTATGGCTACACCTTC.

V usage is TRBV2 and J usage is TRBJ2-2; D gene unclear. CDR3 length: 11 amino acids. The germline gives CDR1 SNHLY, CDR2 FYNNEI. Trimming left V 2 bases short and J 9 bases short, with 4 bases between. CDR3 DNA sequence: TGTGCCAGCAGTGAAAGCCGGGAGCTGTTTTTT. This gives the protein CASSESRELFF.

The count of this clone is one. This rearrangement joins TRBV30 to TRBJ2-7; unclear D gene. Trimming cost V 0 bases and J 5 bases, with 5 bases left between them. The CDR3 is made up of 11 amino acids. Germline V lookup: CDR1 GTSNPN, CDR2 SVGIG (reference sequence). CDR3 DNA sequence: TGTGCCTGGAGTGTTCCGAACGAGCAGTACTTC. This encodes CAWSVPNEQYF.

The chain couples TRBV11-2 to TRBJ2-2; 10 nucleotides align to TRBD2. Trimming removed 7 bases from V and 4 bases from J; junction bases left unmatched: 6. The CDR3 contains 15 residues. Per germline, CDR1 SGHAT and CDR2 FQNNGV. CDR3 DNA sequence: TGTGCCAGCATCTTGGGGACTAGCGTCACCGGGGAGCTGTTTTTT. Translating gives CASILGTSVTGELFF.

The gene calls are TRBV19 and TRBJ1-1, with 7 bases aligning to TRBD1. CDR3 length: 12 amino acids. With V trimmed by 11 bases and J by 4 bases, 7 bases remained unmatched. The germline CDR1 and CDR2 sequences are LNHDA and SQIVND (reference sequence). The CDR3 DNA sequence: TGTGCCTCTTCAGGGGGGAGCACTGAAGCTTTCTTT. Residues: CASSGGSTEAFF.

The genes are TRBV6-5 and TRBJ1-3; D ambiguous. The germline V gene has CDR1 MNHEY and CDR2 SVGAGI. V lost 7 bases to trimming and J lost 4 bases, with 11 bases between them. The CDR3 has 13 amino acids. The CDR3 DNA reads TGTGCCAGCACCTCCGCCGGGGGAAACACCATATATTTT. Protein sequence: CASTSAGGNTIYF.

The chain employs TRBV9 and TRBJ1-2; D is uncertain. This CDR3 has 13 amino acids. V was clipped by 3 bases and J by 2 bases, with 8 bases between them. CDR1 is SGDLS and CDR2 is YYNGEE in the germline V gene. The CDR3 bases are TGTGCCAGCAGCGAGCTTACCAACTATGGCTACACCTTC. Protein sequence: CASSELTNYGYTF. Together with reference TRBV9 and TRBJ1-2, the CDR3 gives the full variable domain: DSGVTQTPKHLITATGQRVTLRCSPRSGDLSVYWYQQSLDQGLQFLIQYYNGEERAKGNILERFSAQQFPDLHSELNLSSLELGDSALYFCASSELTNYGYTFGSGTRLTVV.